These 27 T cell receptor beta chains originate from one sample sequenced in a study of blood T cell repertoires in COVID-19. Sequenced by immunoSEQ multiplex PCR; TCRdb stores in-frame clones only, minus some. The data show fewer than 85,000 clones, with about 90% seen just once and more than 0.85% held by the top ten. Sequencing was performed on peripheral blood. Receptor source: a woman aged 50 to 60 in a cohort sampled during active COVID-19.

This sequence joins TRBV5-4 and TRBJ2-1; 13 nucleotides line up with TRBD2. Losses at the gene ends were 0 bases for V and 8 bases for J; bases not matched to a gene: 2. The CDR3 spans 15 residues. The germline V gene encodes CDR1 SGHNT and CDR2 YYREEE (reference sequence). CDR3 sequence (DNA): TGTGCCAGCAGCTTGGGGACTAGCGGGAGCGATGAGCAGTTCTTC. Translating gives CASSLGTSGSDEQFF. The full variable domain, in which reference TRBV5-4 and TRBJ2-1 provide the parts outside the CDR3, is ETGVTQSPTHLIKTRGQQVTLRCSSQSGHNTVSWYQQALGQGPQFIFQYYREEENGRGNFPPRFSGLQFPNYSSELNVNALELDDSALYLCASSLGTSGSDEQFFGPGTRLTVL.

The chain combines TRBV18 with TRBJ2-5, with unresolved D. The CDR3 sequence is 15 residues long. Looked up from germline, CDR1 is KGHSH and CDR2 is LQKENI. Trimming cost V 3 bases and J 1 base, with 12 bases left between them. The CDR3 DNA reads as TGTGCCAGCTCACCGCTGCAGGTGAGCCAAGAGACCCAGTACTTC. Residues: CASSPLQVSQETQYF.

V and J are TRBV18 and TRBJ2-3; D not resolved. Trimming stripped 1 base from V and 0 bases from J, with 8 bases between. This CDR3 contains 15 residues. Germline CDR1 KGHSH, CDR2 LQKENI. The CDR3 DNA follows: TGTGCCAGCTCACCACGGGCCGGTAGCACAGATACGCAGTATTTT. Protein product: CASSPRAGSTDTQYF.

The genes are TRBV18 and TRBJ2-5, with TRBD1 as a possible D gene (6 bases). Germline CDR1 and CDR2: KGHSH and LQKENI. Trimming took off 3 bases at V and 2 bases at J, with 13 bases between the two ends. The CDR3 spans 15 residues. The DNA for the CDR3 is TGTGCCAGCTCACCTGTATCAGGGGTACAAGAGACCCAGTACTTC. Translated, it gives CASSPVSGVQETQYF.

This clone was observed once. The V gene is TRBV6-7, the J gene TRBJ2-7; possible D gene TRBD2, 5 bases. TRBV6-7 is an ORF, with its function uncertain. V lost 2 bases and J lost 5, with 16 bases in between. There are 15 residues in the CDR3. CDR3 sequence reads: CASSYPRAFTNEQYF. The CDR3 DNA is TGTGCCAGCAGTTACCCGCGGGCGTTCACTAACGAGCAGTACTTC.

A word on this clone: The sample has other DNA sequences that encode this CDR3 too. The rearrangement uses TRBV5-4 and TRBJ2-5, with D unresolved. This CDR3 contains 11 residues. Per the germline V gene, CDR1 is SGHNT and CDR2 is YYREEE (reference sequence). Trimming shortened V by 4 bases and J by 2 bases, and 3 bases separated the two germline ends. The CDR3 bases are TGTGCCAGCAGCCTTCAAGAGACCCAGTACTTC. Translation gives CASSLQETQYF.

This sequence joins TRBV27 and TRBJ1-2; 8 bases are shared with TRBD1. The J segment lost 7 bases and the V segment lost 7 bases, leaving 11 bases of the junction unmatched. The V gene's germline CDR1 is MNHEY and CDR2 SMNVEV (reference sequence). The CDR3 has 14 amino acids. The CDR3, as DNA: TGTGCCAGCAAGATATCCAGGGGGCAGGGTGGCTACACCTTC. This codes for CASKISRGQGGYTF.

This chain connects TRBV18 to TRBJ2-1, with D possibly TRBD2 on 5 matching bases. CDR3 length: 15 residues. Per the germline V gene, CDR1 is KGHSH and CDR2 is LQKENI. Trimming removed 3 bases from V and 5 bases from J, with 14 bases in between. In DNA form, the CDR3 reads TGTGCCAGCTCACCGGACTCTCTCGACCACAATGAGCAGTTCTTC. This sequence encodes CASSPDSLDHNEQFF.

The V gene is TRBV5-1, the J gene TRBJ2-1; 9 nucleotides match TRBD2. CDR1 is SGHRS, CDR2 YFSETQ, per germline. The junction had 17 bases not matched to a gene; V was cut back by 0 bases and J by 7 bases. There are 19 residues in the CDR3. Here the CDR3 reads CASSLVVRGVAGDQNEQFF. CDR3 DNA sequence: TGCGCCAGCAGCTTGGTAGTTCGCGGAGTAGCGGGAGATCAGAATGAGCAGTTCTTC.

The chain carries TRBV30 and TRBJ1-5; perhaps TRBD1 as D (5 bases). Germline loops: CDR1 GTSNPN, CDR2 SVGIG (reference sequence). This CDR3 is 15 amino acids long. V lost 3 bases to trimming and J lost 0 bases, with 12 bases between them. The CDR3 nucleotides read TGTGCCTGGAGCCCCGGGGGATATAGCAATCAGCCCCAGCATTTT. Amino acids: CAWSPGGYSNQPQHF.

The V and J genes are TRBV5-1 and TRBJ1-4; D might be TRBD1 (5 bases). The germline gives CDR1 SGHRS, CDR2 YFSETQ. Trimming shortened V by 2 bases and J by 5 bases, and 16 bases separated the two germline ends. CDR3 length: 16 amino acids. The CDR3 protein is CASSFDAVRENEKLFF. In nucleotides, the CDR3 is TGCGCCAGCAGCTTCGACGCAGTCAGGGAAAATGAAAAACTGTTTTTT.

This clone has only a few counts. The chain has TRBV7-9 and TRBJ2-7; D perhaps matches TRBD1 (6 bases). The CDR3 covers 15 residues. Germline-derived CDR1 and CDR2 are SEHNR and FQNEAQ (reference sequence). The V gene lost 4 bases and the J gene lost 2 bases, with 15 bases spanning the gap. CDR3 loop: CASSSKSTGTYEQYF. In DNA form, the CDR3 reads TGTGCCAGCAGCTCGAAATCGACAGGTACCTACGAGCAGTACTTC. Combining the CDR3 with reference TRBV7-9 and TRBJ2-7 gives the whole variable domain DTGVSQNPRHKITKRGQNVTFRCDPISEHNRLYWYRQTLGQGPEFLTYFQNEAQLEKSRLLSDRFSAERPKGSFSTLEIQRTEQGDSAMYLCASSSKSTGTYEQYFGPGTRLTVT.

This clone was found once. The chain carries TRBV5-1 and TRBJ1-2, with 11 bases identical to TRBD1. In germline, CDR1 is SGHRS, CDR2 YFSETQ. The CDR3 is made up of 16 amino acids. The V segment lost 4 bases and the J segment 4 bases; nucleotides outside the gene matches: 9. Here the CDR3 reads CASSQVGQGAAYGYTF. In DNA, the CDR3 is TGCGCCAGCAGCCAAGTCGGACAGGGGGCCGCCTATGGCTACACCTTC.

The rearrangement joins TRBV6-4 to TRBJ2-1; 7 bases line up with TRBD1. This CDR3 has 14 residues. The ends lost 4 bases at V and 5 bases at J; junction bases unmatched: 5. The germline V gene encodes CDR1 MRHNA and CDR2 SNTAGT. DNA of the CDR3: TGTGCCAGCAGTGGACAGGGTGGCGACAATGAGCAGTTCTTC. Translated, it gives CASSGQGGDNEQFF.

This sequence joins TRBV28 and TRBJ1-5; a possible D gene is TRBD1 (5 bases). There are 17 residues in the CDR3. CDR1 MDHEN and CDR2 SYDVKM come from the germline V gene. With 5 bases removed from V and 6 bases from J, the gap between germline ends came to 23 bases. The CDR3 DNA reads as TGTGCCAGCAGTCCCCTACGCGGCAGGGTAAACATTCAGCCCCAGCATTTT. Protein: CASSPLRGRVNIQPQHF.

The chain couples TRBV6-6 to TRBJ1-5, with 9 positions matching TRBD1. There are 15 residues in the CDR3. V gave up 6 bases and J gave up 0 bases; unmatched junction bases: 3. CDR1 MNHNY and CDR2 SVGAGI come from the germline V gene (reference sequence). CDR3 sequence reads: CASSQDRGSNQPQHF. The CDR3 DNA sequence: TGTGCCAGCAGCCAGGACAGGGGTAGCAATCAGCCCCAGCATTTT.

The DNA of the CDR3 is TGTGCCAGCAGCCAAAGGGGAGCGGGAGAGACAGAGACCCAGTACTTC. It yields the protein CASSQRGAGETETQYF. The genes are TRBV3-1 (or the pseudogene TRBV3-2) and TRBJ2-5; 8 bases match TRBD2. This CDR3 is 16 amino acids long. Germline values: CDR1 LGHDT, CDR2 YNNKEL (reference sequence). The ends lost 2 bases at V and 4 bases at J; junction bases unmatched: 9.

The V gene is TRBV27, the J gene TRBJ2-1, with D maybe TRBD2 (6 bases). The length of the CDR3 is 14 residues. CDR1 is MNHEY and CDR2 is SMNVEV in the germline V gene (reference sequence). V was trimmed by 10 bases and J by 0 bases, leaving 13 bases between them. This CDR3 reads CATQDYSSYNEQFF. CDR3 sequence (DNA): TGTGCCACTCAGGACTATTCCTCCTACAATGAGCAGTTCTTC.

The chain combines TRBV10-3 with TRBJ1-4; D possibly corresponds to TRBD1 (6 bases). Germline CDR1 is ENHRY and CDR2 is SYGVKD. The CDR3 contains 15 residues. V lost 6 bases to trimming and J lost 3 bases, with 14 bases between them. In DNA form, the CDR3 reads TGTGCCATCAGCCAGGAGAAGGGGGCTAATGAAAAACTGTTTTTT. As protein: CAISQEKGANEKLFF.

The chain is built from TRBV6-5 and TRBJ1-2; 10 nucleotides line up with TRBD1. Germline lookup yields CDR1 MNHEY and CDR2 SVGAGI. With V trimmed by 0 bases and J by 7 bases, 8 bases remained unmatched. The CDR3 has 16 amino acids. DNA for the CDR3: TGTGCCAGCAGTTACTCGTTTTGGACAGGGGGACTTGGCTACACCTTC. Residues: CASSYSFWTGGLGYTF.

For the CDR3, the DNA is TGTGCCAGCAGTTTCTTCCCTTGGGACTCCTCGAACACCGGGGAGCTGTTTTTT. Its protein is CASSFFPWDSSNTGELFF. This chain joins TRBV2 and TRBJ2-2, with D perhaps TRBD2 (6 bases). This CDR3 is built from 18 residues. The V end lost 5 bases, the J end lost 0 bases, and 19 bases lay between the germline ends. Per the germline V gene, CDR1 is SNHLY and CDR2 is FYNNEI.

The V and J genes are TRBV27 and TRBJ2-5; 8 bases align to TRBD2. The J segment lost 4 bases and the V segment lost 6 bases, leaving 10 bases of the junction unmatched. Germline V gives CDR1 MNHEY, CDR2 SMNVEV (reference sequence). The CDR3 totals 15 residues. The DNA for the CDR3 is TGTGCCAGCAGCCCCCTCCTGGGGACTAGAGAGACCCAGTACTTC. Amino acids: CASSPLLGTRETQYF.

This clone showed up just once. The chain's CDR3 is CASSSVLPMQDTQYF. CDR3 nucleotides: TGTGCCAGCAGCAGCGTCCTTCCCATGCAAGATACGCAGTATTTT. The gene calls are TRBV3-1 (or the pseudogene TRBV3-2) and TRBJ2-3; D ambiguous. CDR1 LGHDT and CDR2 YNNKEL come from the germline V gene (reference sequence). The CDR3 runs 15 residues. V lost 5 bases to trimming and J lost 5 bases, with 17 bases between them.

The chain recombines TRBV6-6 with TRBJ1-1; TRBD1 might be the D (6 bases). The CDR3 is 12 residues long. Germline CDR1 reads MNHNY; CDR2 reads SVGAGI (reference sequence). V lost 5 bases and J 10 bases, leaving 14 bases between the germline ends. CDR3 nucleotide sequence: TGTGCCAGCAGTGACCCCTCCAGGGGAGCTTTCTTT. Amino acid sequence: CASSDPSRGAFF.

The chain uses TRBV19 and TRBJ2-1; no reliable D call. Trimming stripped 5 bases from V and 0 bases from J, with 11 bases between. Germline-derived CDR1 and CDR2 are LNHDA and SQIVND (reference sequence). The CDR3 runs to 15 residues. The CDR3 protein is CASSPDMSSYNEQFF. For the CDR3, the DNA is TGTGCCAGTAGTCCCGACATGAGCTCCTACAATGAGCAGTTCTTC.

The chain combines TRBV24-1 with TRBJ2-5, with 7 bases matching TRBD2. V lost 9 bases to trimming and J lost 2 bases; unmatched junction nucleotides: 14. The CDR3 is 16 amino acids. CDR1 is KGHDR and CDR2 is SFDVKD in the germline V gene. The chain's CDR3 is CATQEGGGGRQETQYF. CDR3 nucleotide sequence: TGTGCCACCCAAGAAGGTGGAGGCGGGAGACAAGAGACCCAGTACTTC.

The V gene is TRBV27, the J gene TRBJ1-2, with D hard to call. Deletions cut 7 bases from V and 5 bases from J, with 14 bases between. The V gene's germline CDR1 is MNHEY and CDR2 SMNVEV (reference sequence). CDR3 length equals 13 residues. The CDR3 nucleotides read TGTGCCAGCAAACCCAGGACTGCTTATGGCTACACCTTC. This gives the protein CASKPRTAYGYTF.